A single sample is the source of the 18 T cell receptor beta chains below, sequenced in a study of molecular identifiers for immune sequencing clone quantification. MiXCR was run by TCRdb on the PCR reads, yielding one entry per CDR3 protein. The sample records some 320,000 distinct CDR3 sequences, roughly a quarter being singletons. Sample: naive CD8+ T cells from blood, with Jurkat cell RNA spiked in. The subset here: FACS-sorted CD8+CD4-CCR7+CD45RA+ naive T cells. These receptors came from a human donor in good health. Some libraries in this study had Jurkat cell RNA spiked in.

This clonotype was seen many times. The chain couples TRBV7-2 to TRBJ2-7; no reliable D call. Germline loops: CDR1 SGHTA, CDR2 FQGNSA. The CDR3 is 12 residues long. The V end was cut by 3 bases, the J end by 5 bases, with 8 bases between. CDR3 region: CASSFGVNEQYF. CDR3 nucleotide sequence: TGTGCCAGCAGCTTCGGAGTAAACGAGCAGTACTTC. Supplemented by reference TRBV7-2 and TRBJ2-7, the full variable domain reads GAGVSQSPSNKVTEKGKDVELRCDPISGHTALYWYRQSLGQGLEFLIYFQGNSAPDKSGLPSDRFSAERTGGSVSTLTIQRTQQEDSAVYLCASSFGVNEQYFGPGTRLTVT.

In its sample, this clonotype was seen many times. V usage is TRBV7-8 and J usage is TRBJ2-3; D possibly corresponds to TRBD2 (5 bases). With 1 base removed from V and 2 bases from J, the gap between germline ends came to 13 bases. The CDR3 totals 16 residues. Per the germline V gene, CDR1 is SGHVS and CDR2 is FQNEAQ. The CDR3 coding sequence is TGTGCCAGCAGCTTAGGTACAGCGGCCCTCACAGATACGCAGTATTTT. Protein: CASSLGTAALTDTQYF.

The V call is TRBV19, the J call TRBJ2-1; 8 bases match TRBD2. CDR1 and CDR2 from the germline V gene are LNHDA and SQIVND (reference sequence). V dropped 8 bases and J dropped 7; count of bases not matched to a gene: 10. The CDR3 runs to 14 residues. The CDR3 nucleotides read TGTGCCAGTTCCCTAGCGGGCCCGGCAAATGAGCAGTTCTTC. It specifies CASSLAGPANEQFF.

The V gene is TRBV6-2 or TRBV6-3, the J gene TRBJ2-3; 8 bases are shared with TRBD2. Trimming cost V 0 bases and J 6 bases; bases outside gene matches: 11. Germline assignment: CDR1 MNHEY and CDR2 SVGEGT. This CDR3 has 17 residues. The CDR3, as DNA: TGTGCCAGCAGTTACTCAGCACTAGCGGCGGATCGGGATACGCAGTATTTT. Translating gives CASSYSALAADRDTQYF.

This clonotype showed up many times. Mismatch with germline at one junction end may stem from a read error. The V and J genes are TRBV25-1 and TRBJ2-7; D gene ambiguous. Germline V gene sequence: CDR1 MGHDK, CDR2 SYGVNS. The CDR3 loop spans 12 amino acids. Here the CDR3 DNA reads TGTGCCAGCGGTGACTCGATCTACGAGCAGTACTTC. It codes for CASGDSIYEQYF.

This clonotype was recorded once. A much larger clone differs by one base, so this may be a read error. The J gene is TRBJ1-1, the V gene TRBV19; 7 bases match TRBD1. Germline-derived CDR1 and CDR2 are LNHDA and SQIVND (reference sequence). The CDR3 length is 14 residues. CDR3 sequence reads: CASTPGRGNIEAFF. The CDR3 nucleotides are TGTGCCAGTACCCCCGGCAGGGGGAACATTGAAGCTTTCTTT.

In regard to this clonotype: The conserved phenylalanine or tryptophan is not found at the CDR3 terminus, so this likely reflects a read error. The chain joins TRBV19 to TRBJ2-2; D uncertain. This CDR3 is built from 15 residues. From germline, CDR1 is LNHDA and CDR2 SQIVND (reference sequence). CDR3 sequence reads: CASSFYMSNTGELFL. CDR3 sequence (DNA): TGTGCTAGTAGTTTCTACATGTCGAACACCGGGGAGCTGTTTCTT.

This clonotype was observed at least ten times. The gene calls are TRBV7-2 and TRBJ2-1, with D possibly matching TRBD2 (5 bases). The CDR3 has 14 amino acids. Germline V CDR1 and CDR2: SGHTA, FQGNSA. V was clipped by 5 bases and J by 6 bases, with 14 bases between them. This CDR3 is CASSQDLNSNEQFF. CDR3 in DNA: TGTGCCAGCAGCCAGGACTTGAATAGCAATGAGCAGTTCTTC.

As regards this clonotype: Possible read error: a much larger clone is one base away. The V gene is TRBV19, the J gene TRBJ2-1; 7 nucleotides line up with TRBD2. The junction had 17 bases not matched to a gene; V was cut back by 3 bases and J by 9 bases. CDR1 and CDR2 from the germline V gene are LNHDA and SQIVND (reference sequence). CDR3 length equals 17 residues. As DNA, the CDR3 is TGTGCCAGTAGTATGCCCTCCGGACTAGTGGGAGGCGGTGAGCAGTTCTTC. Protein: CASSMPSGLVGGGEQFF.

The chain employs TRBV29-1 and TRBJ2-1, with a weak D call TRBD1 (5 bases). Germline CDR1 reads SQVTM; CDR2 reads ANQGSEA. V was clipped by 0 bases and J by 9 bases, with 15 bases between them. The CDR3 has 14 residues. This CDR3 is CSVEDLGPVGEQFF. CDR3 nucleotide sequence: TGCAGCGTTGAAGATTTGGGGCCGGTTGGTGAGCAGTTCTTC.

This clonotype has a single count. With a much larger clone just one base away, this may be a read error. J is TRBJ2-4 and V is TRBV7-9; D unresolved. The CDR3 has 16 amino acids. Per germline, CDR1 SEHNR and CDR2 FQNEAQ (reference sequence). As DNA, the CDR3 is TGTGCCAGCAGCTTAGCCCATTCCAGTGCGGAAAACGTTCAGTACTTC. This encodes CASSLAHSSAENVQYF. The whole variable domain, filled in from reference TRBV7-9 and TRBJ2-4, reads DTGVSQNPRHKITKRGQNVTFRCDPISEHNRLYWYRQTLGQGPEFLTYFQNEAQLEKSRLLSDRFSAERPKGSFSTLEIQRTEQGDSAMYLCASSLAHSSAENVQYFGAGTRLSVL.

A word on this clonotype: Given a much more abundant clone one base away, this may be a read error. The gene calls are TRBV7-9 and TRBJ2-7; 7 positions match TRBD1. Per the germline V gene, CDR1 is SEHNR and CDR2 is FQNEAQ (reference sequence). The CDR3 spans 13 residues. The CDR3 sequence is CASSLTGEYAQYF. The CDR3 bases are TGTGCCAGCAGCTTAACAGGGGAGTACGCGCAGTACTTC. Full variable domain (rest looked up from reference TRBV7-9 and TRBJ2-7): DTGVSQNPRHKITKRGQNVTFRCDPISEHNRLYWYRQTLGQGPEFLTYFQNEAQLEKSRLLSDRFSAERPKGSFSTLEIQRTEQGDSAMYLCASSLTGEYAQYFGPGTRLTVT.

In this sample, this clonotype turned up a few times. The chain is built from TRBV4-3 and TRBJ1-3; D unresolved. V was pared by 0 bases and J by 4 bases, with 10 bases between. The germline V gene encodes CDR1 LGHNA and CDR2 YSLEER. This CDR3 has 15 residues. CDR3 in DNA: TGCGCCAGCAGCCAAGATAGGACCGAAGGAAACACCATATATTTT. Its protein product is CASSQDRTEGNTIYF.

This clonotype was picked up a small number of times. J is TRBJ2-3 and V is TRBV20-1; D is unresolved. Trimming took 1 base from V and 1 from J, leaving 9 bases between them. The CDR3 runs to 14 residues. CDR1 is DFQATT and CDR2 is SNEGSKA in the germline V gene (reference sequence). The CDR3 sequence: CSARGSRGTDTQYF. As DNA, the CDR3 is TGCAGTGCTAGAGGGAGTCGAGGCACAGATACGCAGTATTTT.

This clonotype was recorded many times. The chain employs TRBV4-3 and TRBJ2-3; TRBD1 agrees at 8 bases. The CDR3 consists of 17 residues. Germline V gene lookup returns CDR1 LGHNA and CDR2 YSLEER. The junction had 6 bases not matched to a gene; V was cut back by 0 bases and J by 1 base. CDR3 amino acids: CASSQDRPDRGTDTQYF. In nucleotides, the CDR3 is TGCGCCAGCAGCCAAGATCGTCCGGACAGGGGCACAGATACGCAGTATTTT.

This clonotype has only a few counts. CDR3 in amino acids: CASSSGRRAYEQYF. The CDR3, as DNA: TGTGCCAGCAGCTCCGGGCGCAGGGCCTACGAGCAGTACTTC. The chain has TRBV16 and TRBJ2-7, with TRBD1 as a possible D gene (5 bases). The CDR3 is 14 amino acids. Trimming removed 5 bases from V and 2 bases from J, with 13 bases in between. Germline lookup yields CDR1 KGHSY and CDR2 FQNENV.

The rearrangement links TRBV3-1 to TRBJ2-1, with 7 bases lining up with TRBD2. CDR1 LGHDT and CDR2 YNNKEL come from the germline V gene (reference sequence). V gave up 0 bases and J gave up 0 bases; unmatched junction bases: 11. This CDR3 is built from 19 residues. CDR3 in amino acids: CASSQDRLASGHSYNEQFF. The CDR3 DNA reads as TGTGCCAGCAGCCAAGATCGTTTGGCTAGCGGTCACTCCTACAATGAGCAGTTCTTC.

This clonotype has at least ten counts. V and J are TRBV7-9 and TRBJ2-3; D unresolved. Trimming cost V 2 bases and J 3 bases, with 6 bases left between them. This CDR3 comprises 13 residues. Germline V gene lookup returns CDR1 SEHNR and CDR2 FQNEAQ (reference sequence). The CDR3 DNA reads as TGTGCCAGCAGCTTAATTAGAACAGATACGCAGTATTTT. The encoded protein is CASSLIRTDTQYF.